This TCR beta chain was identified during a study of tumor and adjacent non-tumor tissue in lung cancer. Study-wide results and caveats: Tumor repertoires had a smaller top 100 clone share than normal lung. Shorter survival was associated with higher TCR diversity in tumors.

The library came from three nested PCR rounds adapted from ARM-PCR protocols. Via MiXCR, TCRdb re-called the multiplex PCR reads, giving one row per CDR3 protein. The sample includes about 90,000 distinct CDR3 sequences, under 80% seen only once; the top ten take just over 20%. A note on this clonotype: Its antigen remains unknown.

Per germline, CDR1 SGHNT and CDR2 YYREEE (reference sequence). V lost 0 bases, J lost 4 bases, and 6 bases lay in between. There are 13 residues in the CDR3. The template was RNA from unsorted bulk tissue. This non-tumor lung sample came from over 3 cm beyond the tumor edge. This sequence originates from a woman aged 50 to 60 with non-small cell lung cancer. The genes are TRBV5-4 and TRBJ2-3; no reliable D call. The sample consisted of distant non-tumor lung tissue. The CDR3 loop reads CASSLGVSDTQYF. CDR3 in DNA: TGTGCCAGCAGCTTGGGGGTTTCAGATACGCAGTATTTT.